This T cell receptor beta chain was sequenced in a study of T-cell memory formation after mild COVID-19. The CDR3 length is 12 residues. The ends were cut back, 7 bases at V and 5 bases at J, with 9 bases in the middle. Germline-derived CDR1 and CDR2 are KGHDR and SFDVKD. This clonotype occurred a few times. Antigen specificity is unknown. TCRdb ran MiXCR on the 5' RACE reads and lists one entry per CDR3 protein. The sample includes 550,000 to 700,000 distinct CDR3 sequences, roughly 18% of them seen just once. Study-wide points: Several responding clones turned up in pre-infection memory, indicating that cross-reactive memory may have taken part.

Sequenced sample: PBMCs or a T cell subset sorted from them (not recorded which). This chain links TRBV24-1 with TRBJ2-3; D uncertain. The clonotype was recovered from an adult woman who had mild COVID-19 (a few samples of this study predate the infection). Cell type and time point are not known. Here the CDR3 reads CATSRRGDTQYF. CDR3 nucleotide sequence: TGTGCCACCAGCCGGCGCGGAGATACGCAGTATTTT.